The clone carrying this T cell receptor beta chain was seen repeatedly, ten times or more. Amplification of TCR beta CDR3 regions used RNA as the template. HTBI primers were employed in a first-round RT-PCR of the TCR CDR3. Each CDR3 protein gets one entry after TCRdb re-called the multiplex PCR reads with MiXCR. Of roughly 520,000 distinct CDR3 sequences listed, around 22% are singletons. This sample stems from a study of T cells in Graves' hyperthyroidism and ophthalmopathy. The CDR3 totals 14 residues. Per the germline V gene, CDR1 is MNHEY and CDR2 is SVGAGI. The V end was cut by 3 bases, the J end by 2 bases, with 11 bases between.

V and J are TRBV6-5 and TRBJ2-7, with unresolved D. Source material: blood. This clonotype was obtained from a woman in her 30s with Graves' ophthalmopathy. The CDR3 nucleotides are TGTGCCAGCAGTTATCGGACCTTCGCCTACGAGCAGTACTTC. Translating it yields CASSYRTFAYEQYF.